This record concerns one T cell receptor (beta chain) sequence. The antigen remains unidentified. This specimen belongs to a study of shared clonotypes between healthy human individuals. TCRdb keeps only in-frame clones here, not all; method: immunoSEQ multiplex PCR. The table shows 2.5 million or so clones, with more than 80% occurring only once. This CDR3 is built from 15 residues. Trimming cost V 4 bases and J 0 bases, with 11 bases left between them. Germline assignment: CDR1 SGHRS and CDR2 YFSETQ. General study findings and limits: It was the non-shared clonotypes that had lower generation probabilities than clonotypes shared by all four donors.

The specimen was naive CD4+ T cells sorted from blood. Subset here: CD45RA+ positively selected. The rearrangement uses TRBV5-1 and TRBJ1-3; possible D gene TRBD1, 5 bases. This TCR derives from a man aged 18 to 30 in good health. The CDR3 region is CASSTAGISGNTIYF. The CDR3 region has the DNA TGCGCCAGCAGCACCGCAGGGATCTCTGGAAACACCATATATTTT. The full variable domain, with the rest looked up from reference TRBV5-1 and TRBJ1-3, is KAGVTQTPRYLIKTRGQQVTLSCSPISGHRSVSWYQQTPGQGLQFLFEYFSETQRNKGNFPGRFSGRQFSNSRSEMNVSTLELGDSALYLCASSTAGISGNTIYFGEGSWLTVV.